The 11 T cell receptor beta chains listed next were all sequenced from one sample in a study of monozygotic twins with inflammatory bowel disease. With the 5' RACE reads reprocessed, TCRdb shows one record per CDR3 protein and no DNA. The sample has more than 300,000 distinct CDR3 sequences. The sample consisted of blood. Source of these receptors: a human donor with ulcerative colitis or Crohn's disease, or a healthy co-twin of an affected twin (not recorded which).

This chain uses TRBV20-1 with TRBJ2-7. This CDR3 is 14 amino acids long. Germline assignment: CDR1 DFQATT and CDR2 SNEGSKA (reference sequence). CDR3 sequence: CSGSLGGSSYEQYF.

The CDR3 region is CASSQATPRGIEAFF. The rearrangement links TRBV4-1 to TRBJ1-1; the TRBD1 assignment by TCRdb is unverifiable without DNA. The germline gives CDR1 MGHRA, CDR2 YSYEKL. This CDR3 comprises 15 residues.

The V and J genes are TRBV7-3 and TRBJ1-1; TCRdb's D gene call, TRBD1, goes unchecked for lack of DNA. This CDR3 spans 15 amino acids. CDR1 SGHTA and CDR2 FQGTGA come from the germline V gene. This CDR3 is CASSLIGGRVTEAFF.

The rearrangement links TRBV7-9 to TRBJ2-7. The CDR3 totals 13 residues. The V gene's germline CDR1 is SEHNR and CDR2 FQNEAQ (reference sequence). The CDR3 loop is CASSLQTTYEQYF.

The gene calls are TRBV3-1 and TRBJ2-7. The germline V gene encodes CDR1 LGHDT and CDR2 YNNKEL (reference sequence). CDR3 size: 14 residues. The CDR3 spells CASSHGGSSYEQYF.

The rearrangement joins TRBV18 to TRBJ2-7. The germline gives CDR1 KGHSH, CDR2 LQKENI. The length of the CDR3 is 16 residues. The CDR3 sequence: CASSPPWATGSYEQYF. The full variable domain, with the rest looked up from reference TRBV18 and TRBJ2-7, is NAGVMQNPRHLVRRRGQEARLRCSPMKGHSHVYWYRQLPEEGLKFMVYLQKENIIDESGMPKERFSAEFPKEGPSILRIQQVVRGDSAAYFCASSPPWATGSYEQYFGPGTRLTVT.

The rearrangement links TRBV7-2 to TRBJ2-3; no DNA is available, so the TRBD1 call from TCRdb remains unchecked. This CDR3 comprises 15 residues. Germline V gives CDR1 SGHTA, CDR2 FQGNSA. CDR3 protein: CASSLGQGAQDTQYF.

The V gene is TRBV7-8, the J gene TRBJ2-5; TCRdb picks TRBD1, but there is no DNA to check that call. CDR1 and CDR2 from the germline V gene are SGHVS and FQNEAQ. The CDR3 contains 16 residues. CDR3 residues: CASSLAVYRGQETQYF.

The chain carries TRBV20-1 and TRBJ2-2; the D call from TCRdb, TRBD1, cannot be confirmed without DNA. This CDR3 spans 13 amino acids. Germline values: CDR1 DFQATT, CDR2 SNEGSKA (reference sequence). Here the CDR3 reads CSARGGTTGELFF.

The rearrangement joins TRBV5-4 to TRBJ1-2. The length of the CDR3 is 11 residues. Per germline, CDR1 SGHNT and CDR2 YYREEE (reference sequence). CDR3 protein: CASSADYGYTF.

The V call is TRBV5-1, the J call TRBJ1-2. The germline gives CDR1 SGHRS, CDR2 YFSETQ. CDR3 length: 13 amino acids. The CDR3 spells CASSSGQEYGYTF. The full variable domain, in which reference TRBV5-1 and TRBJ1-2 provide the parts outside the CDR3, is KAGVTQTPRYLIKTRGQQVTLSCSPISGHRSVSWYQQTPGQGLQFLFEYFSETQRNKGNFPGRFSGRQFSNSRSEMNVSTLELGDSALYLCASSSGQEYGYTFGSGTRLTVV.